The source of this T cell receptor beta chain is a study of shared clonotypes between healthy human individuals. The CDR3 is 19 amino acids. For sorted subsets, approximately 180 ng DNA per replicate equaled some 27,000 T cell genomes. The repertoire was sequenced with immunoSEQ multiplex PCR; TCRdb's copy has only in-frame clones and lacks some. This table holds 2 million or so clones, 95% found once. From CD4+ cells came CD45RA+ naive and CD45RA-negative memory subsets. The chain employs TRBV21-1 and TRBJ1-5. TRBV21-1 corresponds to a pseudogene. The sample comprised naive CD4+ T cells sorted from blood. The subset: CD45RA+ positively selected. The receptor comes from a man younger than 35 in good health. The CDR3 loop reads CASSKKRFGQSTSNQPQHF. CDR3 nucleotides: TGTGCCAGCAGCAAAAAAAGGTTCGGGCAGAGTACTAGCAATCAGCCCCAGCATTTT.